The text below deals with one T cell receptor (beta chain). The CDR3 is 12 residues long. V lost 0 bases and J lost 12, with 8 bases in between. The V gene's germline CDR1 is SGHVS and CDR2 FNYEAQ. This sample was included in a study of OX40 agonist ivuxolimab in advanced cancers. Libraries were prepared by immunoSEQ multiplex PCR; TCRdb keeps only in-frame clonotypes and omits some of them. The sample lists about 67,000 clones; 65% to 85% were seen once. The gene calls are TRBV7-6 and TRBJ1-4; no reliable D call. The origin of this receptor is an adult with an advanced solid tumor such as melanoma, head and neck, liver or kidney cancer. The specimen comprised CD4+ or CD8+ T cells sorted from blood, sampled in a trial of the OX40 agonist ivuxolimab. CDR3 DNA sequence: TGTGCCAGCAGCTTAGCCTACGGGGAACTGTTTTTT. Its translation is CASSLAYGELFF.